Below are 12 T cell receptor beta chains sequenced from a single sample in a study of technical replicates of blood from a handful of donors. TCRdb keeps only in-frame clones here, not all; method: immunoSEQ multiplex PCR. The sample lists 74,000 or so clones; about 92% were seen once. Sequencing input: T cells isolated from PBMCs. These TCRs come from a human donor in good health.

This sequence joins TRBV11-2 and TRBJ2-7; 8 bases are shared with TRBD2. Germline V gene sequence: CDR1 SGHAT, CDR2 FQNNGV. The CDR3 consists of 14 residues. V lost 5 bases and J lost 5; bases outside the gene matches: 8. This CDR3 reads CASSPSGRADEQYF. DNA for the CDR3: TGTGCCAGCAGCCCGAGCGGGAGAGCAGACGAGCAGTACTTC.

The chain carries TRBV7-9 and TRBJ2-5; D is possibly TRBD1 (6 bases). There are 16 residues in the CDR3. Germline loops: CDR1 SEHNR, CDR2 FQNEAQ (reference sequence). V was pared by 5 bases and J by 4 bases, with 20 bases between. The CDR3 protein is CASSISNRVEGETQYF. The CDR3 DNA follows: TGTGCCAGCAGCATCTCTAACAGGGTAGAGGGAGAGACCCAGTACTTC.

The chain carries TRBV5-1 and TRBJ2-4, with 12 nucleotides matching TRBD2. The CDR3 covers 14 residues. Looked up from germline, CDR1 is SGHRS and CDR2 is YFSETQ. J lost 5 bases, V lost 5 bases, and 2 bases had no gene match. The DNA for the CDR3 is TGCGCCAGCAGACTAGCGGGAGGTCAAAACATTCAGTACTTC. This encodes CASRLAGGQNIQYF.

This chain joins TRBV9 and TRBJ2-7; D may be TRBD2 (7 bases). V lost 0 bases and J 7 bases, leaving 17 bases between the germline ends. CDR1 is SGDLS and CDR2 is YYNGEE in the germline V gene. The CDR3 runs 15 residues. The CDR3 DNA is TGTGCCAGCAGCGTAGATGGGGGGGCGTCGTTGGAGCAGTACTTC. Translation gives CASSVDGGASLEQYF.

The chain combines TRBV7-2 with TRBJ2-2; 7 bases fit TRBD1. Per germline, CDR1 SGHTA and CDR2 FQGNSA. The CDR3 consists of 16 residues. Trimming at V came to 5 bases and at J to 0 bases, leaving 6 bases not matched to a gene. The CDR3 nucleotides are TGTGCCAGCAGCGGCCGGGACAGCCCGAACACCGGGGAGCTGTTTTTT. This encodes CASSGRDSPNTGELFF.

The V and J genes are TRBV28 and TRBJ2-7; D may be TRBD2 (5 bases). This CDR3 is built from 12 residues. Between the trimmed V and J ends, which lost 7 bases and 7 bases, there was a span of 14 bases. Germline assignment: CDR1 MDHEN and CDR2 SYDVKM. CDR3 loop: CASKRDVKEQYF. CDR3 sequence (DNA): TGTGCCAGCAAGAGGGATGTGAAAGAGCAGTACTTC.

The rearrangement links TRBV7-2 to TRBJ2-1, with no clear D. The V and J ends lost 5 bases and 1 base respectively, with 12 bases between them. Germline V CDR1 and CDR2: SGHTA, FQGNSA. This CDR3 comprises 15 residues. CDR3 DNA: TGTGCCAGCAGCACCCTGTGGAGTTCCTACAATGAGCAGTTCTTC. Its translation: CASSTLWSSYNEQFF.

The chain joins TRBV6-1 to TRBJ2-5; 8 nucleotides match TRBD1. V shed 3 bases, J shed 3 bases, and the junction held 3 bases outside the gene matches. This CDR3 is built from 14 residues. Germline loops: CDR1 MNHNS, CDR2 SASEGT. CDR3 DNA sequence: TGTGCCAGCAGTGACCAACAGGGGGAAGAGACCCAGTACTTC. This sequence encodes CASSDQQGEETQYF.

The V and J genes are TRBV6-4 and TRBJ2-5; TRBD2 agrees at 12 bases. The CDR3 contains 15 residues. Germline-derived CDR1 and CDR2 are MRHNA and SNTAGT. J gave up 6 bases and V 3 bases, and 5 bases lay outside the gene matches. CDR3 amino acids: CASSETSGSGQTQYF. The CDR3 DNA is TGTGCCAGCAGTGAGACTAGCGGGAGTGGGCAGACCCAGTACTTC.

The gene calls are TRBV9 and TRBJ1-5; 8 bases align to TRBD1. The CDR3 extends over 17 amino acids. Germline CDR1 and CDR2: SGDLS and YYNGEE. The V segment lost 4 bases and the J segment 7 bases; nucleotides outside the gene matches: 16. CDR3: CASSTRYRGESRQPQHF. CDR3 DNA sequence: TGTGCCAGCAGCACCCGATACAGGGGGGAGTCTCGGCAGCCCCAGCATTTT.

This clone has only a few counts. V and J are TRBV7-3 and TRBJ2-1, with unresolved D. The CDR3 has 12 amino acids. Trimming removed 8 bases at V and 9 bases at J, with 14 bases between. Germline CDR1 reads SGHTA; CDR2 reads FQGTGA. The CDR3 DNA is TGTGCCAGCGGAACCTTAGGCGGTGAGCAGTTCTTC. It yields the protein CASGTLGGEQFF.

The rearrangement links TRBV11-2 to TRBJ2-3; D call uncertain. This CDR3 spans 14 amino acids. Germline V lookup: CDR1 SGHAT, CDR2 FQNNGV. Trimming removed 3 bases from V and 0 bases from J, with 7 bases in between. The CDR3 region is CASSLMASTDTQYF. The CDR3 DNA is TGTGCCAGCAGCTTGATGGCTAGCACAGATACGCAGTATTTT.